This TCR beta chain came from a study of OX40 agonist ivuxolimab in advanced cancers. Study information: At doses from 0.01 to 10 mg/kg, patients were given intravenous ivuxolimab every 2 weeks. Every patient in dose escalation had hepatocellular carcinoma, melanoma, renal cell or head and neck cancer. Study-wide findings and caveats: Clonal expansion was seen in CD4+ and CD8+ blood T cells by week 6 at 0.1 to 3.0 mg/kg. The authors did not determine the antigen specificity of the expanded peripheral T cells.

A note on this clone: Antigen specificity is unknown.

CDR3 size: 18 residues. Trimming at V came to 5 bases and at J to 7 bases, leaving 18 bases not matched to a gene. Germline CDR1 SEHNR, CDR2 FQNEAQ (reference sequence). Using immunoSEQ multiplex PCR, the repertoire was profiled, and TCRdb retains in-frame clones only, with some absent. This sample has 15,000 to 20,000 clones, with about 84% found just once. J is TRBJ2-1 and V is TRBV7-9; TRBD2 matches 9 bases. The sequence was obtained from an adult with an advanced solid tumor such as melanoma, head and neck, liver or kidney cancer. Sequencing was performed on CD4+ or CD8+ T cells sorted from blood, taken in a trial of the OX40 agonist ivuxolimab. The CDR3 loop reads CASSPNKLQREVLNEQFF. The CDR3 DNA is TGTGCCAGCAGCCCAAACAAACTCCAGCGGGAGGTCCTGAATGAGCAGTTCTTC.